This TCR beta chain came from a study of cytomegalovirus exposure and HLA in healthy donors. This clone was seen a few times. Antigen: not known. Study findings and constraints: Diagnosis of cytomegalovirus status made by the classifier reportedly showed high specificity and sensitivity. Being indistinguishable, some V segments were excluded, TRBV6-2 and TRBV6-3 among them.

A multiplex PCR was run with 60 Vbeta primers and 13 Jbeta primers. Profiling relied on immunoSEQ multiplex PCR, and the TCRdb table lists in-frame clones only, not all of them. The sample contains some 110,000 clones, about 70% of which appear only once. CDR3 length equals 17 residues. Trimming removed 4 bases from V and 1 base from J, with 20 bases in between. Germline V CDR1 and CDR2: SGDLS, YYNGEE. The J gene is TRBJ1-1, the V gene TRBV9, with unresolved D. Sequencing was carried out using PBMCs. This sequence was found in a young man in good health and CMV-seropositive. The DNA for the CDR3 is TGTGCCAGCAGCCCGCGGGGAGGGAACAGCGGGAACACTGAAGCTTTCTTT. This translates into CASSPRGGNSGNTEAFF. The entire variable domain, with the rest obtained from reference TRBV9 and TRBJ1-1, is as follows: DSGVTQTPKHLITATGQRVTLRCSPRSGDLSVYWYQQSLDQGLQFLIQYYNGEERAKGNILERFSAQQFPDLHSELNLSSLELGDSALYFCASSPRGGNSGNTEAFFGQGTRLTVV.